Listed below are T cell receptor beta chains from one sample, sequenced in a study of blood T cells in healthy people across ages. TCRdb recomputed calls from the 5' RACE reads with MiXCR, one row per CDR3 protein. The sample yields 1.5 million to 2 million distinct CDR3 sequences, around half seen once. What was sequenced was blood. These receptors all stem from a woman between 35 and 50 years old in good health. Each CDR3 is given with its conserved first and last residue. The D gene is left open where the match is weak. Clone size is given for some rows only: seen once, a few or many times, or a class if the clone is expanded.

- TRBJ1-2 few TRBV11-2 TGTGCCAGCAGCTCACAGGGTGGTGGCTACACCTTC CASSSQGGGYTF
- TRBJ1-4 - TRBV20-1 TGCAGTACTATACCTGATGAAAAACTGTTTTTT CSTIPDEKLFF
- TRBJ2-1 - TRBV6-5 TGTGCCAGCAGTTACGGGCCCGCGGGCAATGAGCAGTTCTTC CASSYGPAGNEQFF
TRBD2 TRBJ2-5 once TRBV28 TGTGCCAGCAGCGGACTAGGAAGCGAGGAGACCCAGTACTTC CASSGLGSEETQYF
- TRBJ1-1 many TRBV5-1 TGCGCCAGCAGCCCGGACCTTAACACTGAAGCTTTCTTT CASSPDLNTEAFF
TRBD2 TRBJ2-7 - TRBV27 TGTGCCAGCAGTCTCGGGAGGGACGACTACGAGCAGTACTTC CASSLGRDDYEQYF
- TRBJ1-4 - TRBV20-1 TGCAGTGCTGTCGGGTCGCTTTCTCCTAATGAAAAACTGTTTTTT CSAVGSLSPNEKLFF
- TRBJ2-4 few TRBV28 TGTGCCAGCAGTTTAGTACAACTAGCCAAAAACATTCAGTACTTC CASSLVQLAKNIQYF
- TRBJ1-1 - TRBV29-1 TGCAGCGCTAGAGTATCAGAGATTGAAGCTTTCTTT CSARVSEIEAFF
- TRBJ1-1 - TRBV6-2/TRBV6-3 TGTGCCAGCAGTCAGTCCAGGGAAGGGACTGAAGCTTTCTTT CASSQSREGTEAFF
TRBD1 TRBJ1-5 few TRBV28 TGTGCCAGCAGTCCTACAACGACAGGGCGTCAGCCCCAGCATTTT CASSPTTTGRQPQHF
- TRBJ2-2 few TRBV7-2 TGTGCCAGCAGCTTAGCTCTCGGGGACACCGGGGAGCTGTTTTTT CASSLALGDTGELFF
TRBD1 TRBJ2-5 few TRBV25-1 TGTGCCAGCAGTGATCCCAGTTGGACAGGGGGAGAGACCCAGTACTTC CASSDPSWTGGETQYF
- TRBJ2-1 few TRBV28 TGTGCCAGCAGTCCCGGGGATAAGTATGAGCAGTTCTTC CASSPGDKYEQFF
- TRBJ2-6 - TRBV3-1 TGTGCCAGCAGCCGAAGCGCACTCTCTGGGGCCAACGTCCTGACTTTC CASSRSALSGANVLTF
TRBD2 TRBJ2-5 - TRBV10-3 TGTGCCATGAGCGGGGGACAACAAGAGACCCAGTACTTC CAMSGGQQETQYF
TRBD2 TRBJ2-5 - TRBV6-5 TGTGCCAGCAGTTACAGACTAGCGGGGGGTTATCAAGAGACCCAGTACTTC CASSYRLAGGYQETQYF
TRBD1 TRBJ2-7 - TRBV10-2 TGCGCCAGCTCAGGACAGGGGAAATCCTACGAGCAGTACTTC CASSGQGKSYEQYF
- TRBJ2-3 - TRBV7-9 TGTGCCAGCAGCCCCACACTCGGGGATACGCAGTATTTT CASSPTLGDTQYF
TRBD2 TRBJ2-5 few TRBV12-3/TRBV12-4 TGTGCCAGCAGAGGACTAGTTCGCGAGACCCAGTACTTC CASRGLVRETQYF
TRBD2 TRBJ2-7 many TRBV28 TGTGCCAGCAGTTGGGGGGGAACTTACGAGCAGTACTTC CASSWGGTYEQYF
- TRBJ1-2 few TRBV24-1 TGTGCCACCAGTGAAACGGGACACGACTATGGCTACACCTTC CATSETGHDYGYTF
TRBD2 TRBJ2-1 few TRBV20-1 TGCAGTGCTTCCGGGGGGGCAGTCAATGAGCAGTTCTTC CSASGGAVNEQFF